The 21 T cell receptor beta chains listed next were all sequenced from one sample in a study of beta chain features in type 1 diabetes. Expressed TCRB transcripts were sequenced, since all the RNA that had been isolated was reverse transcribed. The table came from immunoSEQ multiplex PCR; TCRdb's copy has only in-frame clones and leaves some out. The sample records a few hundred thousand clones, around a fifth being singletons. Sequencing was carried out using naive CD4+ T cells from blood. All receptors derive from a woman in her late teens or twenties in good health.

The rearrangement joins TRBV30 to TRBJ2-5, with 8 bases identical to TRBD1. This CDR3 has 12 residues. The V and J ends lost 3 bases and 5 bases, in that order; junction bases with no gene match: 2. Germline CDR1 and CDR2: GTSNPN and SVGIG (reference sequence). The CDR3: CAWSRTGETQYF. The CDR3, as DNA: TGTGCCTGGAGCCGGACAGGGGAGACCCAGTACTTC.

CDR3 bases: TGTGCCAGCAGCCCTCGACCGGGACAGGTAATAGCCTACGAGCAGTACTTC. It codes for CASSPRPGQVIAYEQYF. V is TRBV7-6 and J is TRBJ2-7; 8 nucleotides line up with TRBD1. Germline values: CDR1 SGHVS, CDR2 FNYEAQ. V lost 5 bases and J lost 2; bases outside the gene matches: 14. The CDR3 spans 17 residues.

This chain joins TRBV2 and TRBJ1-1, with TRBD1 identical over 9 bases. The CDR3 consists of 16 residues. J gave up 0 bases and V 4 bases, and 6 bases lay outside the gene matches. The germline gives CDR1 SNHLY, CDR2 FYNNEI. The CDR3 loop reads CASSGPTGGMNTEAFF. As DNA, the CDR3 is TGTGCCAGCAGTGGGCCGACAGGGGGGATGAACACTGAAGCTTTCTTT.

The V call is TRBV29-1, the J call TRBJ2-1; 7 positions match TRBD2. The CDR3 runs 13 residues. The V and J ends lost 5 bases and 7 bases, in that order; junction bases with no gene match: 8. The germline CDR1 and CDR2 sequences are SQVTM and ANQGSEA. The CDR3 protein is CSVTSVVGNEQFF. The CDR3 DNA follows: TGCAGCGTTACTAGCGTCGTCGGGAATGAGCAGTTCTTC.

This clone was seen more than once but under ten times. The chain carries TRBV18 and TRBJ1-1, with D unresolved. The germline CDR1 and CDR2 sequences are KGHSH and LQKENI. With 6 bases removed from V and 3 bases from J, the gap between germline ends came to 8 bases. CDR3 length: 12 residues. The CDR3 nucleotides read TGTGCCAGCTCCCATTCGGACACTGAAGCTTTCTTT. Its translation is CASSHSDTEAFF. Looking up the rest from reference TRBV18 and TRBJ1-1 gives the full variable domain: NAGVMQNPRHLVRRRGQEARLRCSPMKGHSHVYWYRQLPEEGLKFMVYLQKENIIDESGMPKERFSAEFPKEGPSILRIQQVVRGDSAAYFCASSHSDTEAFFGQGTRLTVV.

V usage is TRBV2 and J usage is TRBJ2-5, with D unclear. CDR3 length: 13 residues. Trimming stripped 7 bases from V and 1 base from J, with 10 bases between. Germline loops: CDR1 SNHLY, CDR2 FYNNEI. CDR3 nucleotide sequence: TGTGCCAGCACACGGGTAGGCCAAGAGACCCAGTACTTC. Protein: CASTRVGQETQYF.

The CDR3 region is CASSPPNSRYGYTF. The CDR3 nucleotides are TGTGCCAGCTCACCACCGAACTCACGCTATGGCTACACCTTC. The gene calls are TRBV18 and TRBJ1-2; D not resolved. Trimming pared 0 bases from V and 4 bases from J, leaving 9 bases between. The CDR3 has 14 residues. Looked up from germline, CDR1 is KGHSH and CDR2 is LQKENI.

The chain links TRBV7-9 to TRBJ1-4; 7 bases fit TRBD1. Germline V CDR1 and CDR2: SEHNR, FQNEAQ (reference sequence). Trimming removed 2 bases from V and 3 bases from J; junction bases left unmatched: 6. CDR3 length: 16 residues. CDR3 sequence reads: CASSLRKGAANEKLFF. The CDR3 DNA sequence: TGTGCCAGCAGCTTACGGAAGGGGGCAGCTAATGAAAAACTGTTTTTT.

This clone was counted between two and nine times. The chain carries TRBV10-3 and TRBJ2-3; D unresolved. Germline V CDR1 and CDR2: ENHRY, SYGVKD. V was shortened by 2 bases and J by 5 bases, with 11 bases between the two germline ends. CDR3 size: 14 residues. The CDR3 coding sequence is TGTGCCATCAGTGAGAGGTCAGCAGGAGATACGCAGTATTTT. Its protein is CAISERSAGDTQYF.

Only a few counts were recorded for this clone. The gene calls are TRBV6-5 and TRBJ2-5, with D unclear. The CDR3 has 15 amino acids. Germline V gene sequence: CDR1 MNHEY, CDR2 SVGAGI. V gave up 5 bases and J gave up 3 bases, with 16 bases separating them. Written as DNA, the CDR3 is TGTGCCAGCAGTGGGTACTACGAGGTGAAAGAGACCCAGTACTTC. It specifies CASSGYYEVKETQYF.

The rearrangement joins TRBV29-1 to TRBJ2-1, with 8 bases matching TRBD2. The CDR3 loop spans 14 amino acids. Trimming cost V 2 bases and J 7 bases; bases outside gene matches: 7. Germline V gene sequence: CDR1 SQVTM, CDR2 ANQGSEA. The CDR3 sequence: CSVEIPAGVNEQFF. Here the CDR3 DNA reads TGCAGCGTTGAAATTCCAGCGGGAGTGAATGAGCAGTTCTTC.

This chain joins TRBV30 and TRBJ2-2; 7 nucleotides align to TRBD1. This CDR3 is built from 13 residues. Germline V lookup: CDR1 GTSNPN, CDR2 SVGIG (reference sequence). V lost 2 bases to trimming and J lost 6 bases; unmatched junction nucleotides: 3. The CDR3 loop reads CAWSYRGSGELFF. CDR3 nucleotides: TGTGCCTGGAGTTACAGGGGATCCGGGGAGCTGTTTTTT.

The V and J genes are TRBV30 and TRBJ1-5; D ambiguous. Germline CDR1 GTSNPN, CDR2 SVGIG (reference sequence). This CDR3 spans 13 amino acids. Between the trimmed V and J ends, which lost 3 bases and 6 bases, there was a span of 12 bases. In nucleotides, the CDR3 is TGTGCCTGGAGCGCGGGCCTCCCTCAGCCCCAGCATTTT. Protein sequence: CAWSAGLPQPQHF.

The chain is built from TRBV14 and TRBJ1-1; D gene ambiguous. V was shortened by 1 base and J by 11 bases, with 11 bases between the two germline ends. This CDR3 region has 12 residues. Per the germline V gene, CDR1 is SGHDN and CDR2 is FVKESK. CDR3 nucleotide sequence: TGTGCCAGCAGCCAAGGGGCCGGCGGGGCTTTCTTT. This translates into CASSQGAGGAFF. Based on the CDR3 plus reference TRBV14 and TRBJ1-1, the full variable domain is EAGVTQFPSHSVIEKGQTVTLRCDPISGHDNLYWYRRVMGKEIKFLLHFVKESKQDESGMPNNRFLAERTGGTYSTLKVQPAELEDSGVYFCASSQGAGGAFFGQGTRLTVV.

This rearrangement joins TRBV18 to TRBJ1-2; 7 bases are shared with TRBD1. Germline lookup yields CDR1 KGHSH and CDR2 LQKENI. This CDR3 is 15 amino acids long. Trimming at V came to 4 bases and at J to 1 base, leaving 6 bases not matched to a gene. CDR3 DNA sequence: TGTGCCAGCTCACTTAACAGGGGAAATAACTATGGCTACACCTTC. Translated: CASSLNRGNNYGYTF.

This clone has only a few counts. The rearrangement joins TRBV5-4 to TRBJ2-2, with TRBD1 matching over 7 bases. The CDR3 is made up of 16 amino acids. Germline V lookup: CDR1 SGHNT, CDR2 YYREEE (reference sequence). The V segment lost 3 bases and the J segment 4 bases; nucleotides outside the gene matches: 9. DNA for the CDR3: TGTGCCAGCAGCTCGACAGGGTTTACAATCACCGGGGAGCTGTTTTTT. Its translation is CASSSTGFTITGELFF.

Written as DNA, the CDR3 is TGTGCCAGCAGTGAATGGTTGTCGGCGGGGATGAACACTGAAGCTTTCTTT. The encoded protein is CASSEWLSAGMNTEAFF. This chain joins TRBV6-1 and TRBJ1-1, with D unresolved. Germline V gene lookup returns CDR1 MNHNS and CDR2 SASEGT. V was shortened by 2 bases and J by 0 bases, with 16 bases between the two germline ends. The CDR3 is 17 amino acids.

This clone was seen more than once but under ten times. The chain is built from TRBV18 and TRBJ2-5; tentatively, D is TRBD2 (6 bases). V lost 0 bases to trimming and J lost 4 bases, with 12 bases between them. Germline assignment: CDR1 KGHSH and CDR2 LQKENI. The length of the CDR3 is 15 residues. The CDR3 loop reads CASSPPRGVGETQYF. CDR3 DNA sequence: TGTGCCAGCTCACCACCGCGGGGAGTAGGAGAGACCCAGTACTTC.

This clone was observed a few times. The V gene is TRBV5-6, the J gene TRBJ2-5, with TRBD2 matching over 7 bases. The V and J ends lost 4 bases and 5 bases, in that order; junction bases with no gene match: 5. The CDR3 length is 13 residues. Germline CDR1 is SGHDT and CDR2 is YYEEEE. CDR3 residues: CASSQTSVETQYF. Here the CDR3 DNA reads TGTGCCAGCAGCCAAACTAGCGTGGAGACCCAGTACTTC.

The CDR3 here is CASSQEGTGSPNTEAFF. CDR3 sequence (DNA): TGCGCCAGCAGCCAAGAAGGAACAGGGTCCCCGAACACTGAAGCTTTCTTT. The chain links TRBV4-1 to TRBJ1-1, with D possibly TRBD1 on 6 matching bases. The V and J ends lost 0 bases and 1 base respectively, with 15 bases between them. The germline gives CDR1 MGHRA, CDR2 YSYEKL. The CDR3 has 17 residues.

J is TRBJ1-6 and V is TRBV7-3; D may be TRBD1 (5 bases). CDR1 and CDR2 (germline): SGHTA, FQGTGA. Trimming removed 0 bases from V and 7 bases from J, with 13 bases in between. This CDR3 region has 16 residues. CDR3 region: CASSLTPAGLNSPLHF. CDR3 coding DNA: TGTGCCAGCAGCTTAACCCCTGCAGGGCTGAATTCACCCCTCCACTTT.